The rows below give T cell receptor beta chains drawn from one sample of a study of vaccination and CD4 T cells after COVID-19. These receptors lack a known antigen. TCRdb re-derived calls from the PCR reads in MiXCR, one entry per CDR3 protein. The sample yields approximately 12,000 distinct CDR3 sequences, about three fifths seen once. Sequencing input: CD4+ T cells from blood, cultured in vitro. Receptors were obtained from a human donor who had recovered from COVID-19. Each CDR3 is given with its conserved first and last residue. A D gene is named only where the DNA matches it firmly. The size of a clone is reported for some rows only, either as once, few or many, or as a class for expanded clones.

D	J	size	V	DNA	CDR3
-	TRBJ2-7	few	TRBV11-2	TGTGCCAGCAGCCGCATGAGGGGAGGCTCCTACGAGCAGTACTTC	CASSRMRGGSYEQYF
-	TRBJ2-7	-	TRBV20-1	TGCAGTGCTAGAAGGGGGGCACCCCCCCACGAGCAGTACTTC	CSARRGAPPHEQYF
TRBD2	TRBJ2-7	-	TRBV6-1	TGTGCCAGCAGTCGCACTAGCGGGAGTCAGTACTTC	CASSRTSGSQYF
-	TRBJ2-7	few	TRBV21-1	TGTGCCAGCAGCAAAGCAGGGGATAGCGGGAGGATCTACGAGCAGTACTTC	CASSKAGDSGRIYEQYF
-	TRBJ2-2	-	TRBV7-2	TGTGCCAGCATGCGGGTGAACACCGGGGAGCTGTTTTTT	CASMRVNTGELFF
-	TRBJ2-3	-	TRBV19	TGTGCCAGTAGGGCAGGGGTCACAGATACGCAGTATTTT	CASRAGVTDTQYF
-	TRBJ1-5	few	TRBV10-1	TGCGCCAGCAGTGCCGTGCAGGGTCAGCCCCAGCATTTT	CASSAVQGQPQHF
-	TRBJ1-1	few	TRBV5-4	TGTGCCAGCAGCCCTCAGGGGCGCACTGAAGCTTTCTTT	CASSPQGRTEAFF
-	TRBJ2-7	-	TRBV6-2/TRBV6-3	TGTGCCAGCAGGCGTACTAGTTACTACGAGCAGTACTTC	CASRRTSYYEQYF
-	TRBJ1-2	-	TRBV7-2	TGTGCCAGCAGCACCGCCGGCGGATGGTATGGCTACACCTTC	CASSTAGGWYGYTF
-	TRBJ1-1	-	TRBV19	TGTGCCAGTAGTATGATCGGAGGAACCACTGAAGCTTTCTTT	CASSMIGGTTEAFF
TRBD2	TRBJ2-3	-	TRBV6-1	TGTGCCAGCAGTGAACTAGCGGGAGGTATCGCAGATACGCAGTATTTT	CASSELAGGIADTQYF
-	TRBJ2-5	-	TRBV7-3	TGTGCCAGCAGCTCACAGGGCGGAGAGACCCAGTACTTC	CASSSQGGETQYF
-	TRBJ2-5	few	TRBV6-1	TGTGCCAGCAGCAGGGCCACTATAATAAGGGGGGAGACCCAGTACTTC	CASSRATIIRGETQYF
-	TRBJ1-2	-	TRBV6-1	TGTGCCAGCAGATCCACCCGACAAGGAGGACGGCTCTATGGCTACACCTTC	CASRSTRQGGRLYGYTF
-	TRBJ1-4	once	TRBV20-1	TGCAGTGCTAGTCCAGGGACTAATGAAAAACTGTTTTTT	CSASPGTNEKLFF
TRBD1	TRBJ2-2	-	TRBV18	TGTGCCAGCTCACCCCGGGACAGGGGAAAAATCGGGGAGCTGTTTTTT	CASSPRDRGKIGELFF
TRBD2	TRBJ2-7	-	TRBV7-2	TGTGCCAGCAGCTTAGCCGGGACTAGCTTTAACGAGCAGTACTTC	CASSLAGTSFNEQYF
-	TRBJ1-1	few	TRBV2	TGTGCCAGCAGATATTTGGGGGGACGGAACACTGAAGCTTTCTTT	CASRYLGGRNTEAFF
-	TRBJ2-3	-	TRBV6-1	TGTGCCAGCTATTCGATTAGCGGCGCAGATACGCAGTATTTT	CASYSISGADTQYF
-	TRBJ1-5	-	TRBV27	TGTGCCAGCAGTTTAGGGGTCGGGGATCAGCCCCAGCATTTT	CASSLGVGDQPQHF
-	TRBJ1-2	-	TRBV20-1	TGCAGTGCTAGAGTGGGGGGAGGGGAGAACTATGGCTACACCTTC	CSARVGGGENYGYTF
-	TRBJ1-2	-	TRBV7-9	TGTGCCAGCAGCGATACAAGTACGACGGGCTACACCTTC	CASSDTSTTGYTF
TRBD2	TRBJ2-1	-	TRBV5-4	TGTGCCAGCAGCTTTAGGGTGGGGGGGGTTATGAGGAATGAGCAGTTCTTC	CASSFRVGGVMRNEQFF
-	TRBJ1-5	-	TRBV19	TGTGCCAGTAGTATGGTCAGTCCTAGCAATCAGCCCCAGCATTTT	CASSMVSPSNQPQHF
-	TRBJ2-2	-	TRBV20-1	TGCAGTGCGACCCGAGGGGGTTTAGGGACCGGGGAGCTGTTTTTT	CSATRGGLGTGELFF
-	TRBJ2-5	once	TRBV7-8	TGTGCCAGCAGCTCTGGACGAATCCAAGAGACCCAGTACTTC	CASSSGRIQETQYF
TRBD1	TRBJ1-5	few	TRBV7-2	TGTGCCAGCAGCGATAGAGACAGGGGTCTCAATCAGCCCCAGCATTTT	CASSDRDRGLNQPQHF
-	TRBJ2-1	-	TRBV20-1	TGCAGTGCTCAACAAATCTCCAGGGCGACTAGATACTACAATGAGCAGTTCTTC	CSAQQISRATRYYNEQFF
TRBD2	TRBJ2-7	once	TRBV27	TGTGCCGGCGGGAGGTCGAACGAGCAGTACTTC	CAGGRSNEQYF
TRBD1	TRBJ1-2	-	TRBV7-9	TGTGCCAGCAGCCAGGGACAGGGCCCTTTCTATGGCTACACCTTC	CASSQGQGPFYGYTF
TRBD2	TRBJ2-1	once	TRBV6-1	TGTGCCAGCACCACCGCGGGACTAGCTGGTGAGCAGTTCTTC	CASTTAGLAGEQFF
TRBD2	TRBJ2-7	few	TRBV20-1	TGCAGTGCCCCCCCCGGTAGTAGCGGGAGGGCCGGTTGGTCCTACGAGCAGTACTTC	CSAPPGSSGRAGWSYEQYF
-	TRBJ1-5	few	TRBV6-2/TRBV6-3	TGTGCCAGCGGGGCGGTCAATCAGCCCCAGCATTTT	CASGAVNQPQHF
-	TRBJ2-7	-	TRBV7-8	TGTGCCAGCAGCTTATTTGGGGGCTCCGAGCAGTACTTC	CASSLFGGSEQYF
-	TRBJ2-2	-	TRBV7-3	TGTGCCAGCCGCCAGTCCATAAACACCGGGGAGCTGTTTTTT	CASRQSINTGELFF
-	TRBJ1-1	-	TRBV25-1	TGTGCCAGCAGTGAGGCAGGGGCCAGGGGCACTGAAGCTTTCTTT	CASSEAGARGTEAFF
TRBD2	TRBJ2-3	-	TRBV6-1	TGTGCCACCCGGGGGGGAAGCACAGATACGCAGTATTTT	CATRGGSTDTQYF